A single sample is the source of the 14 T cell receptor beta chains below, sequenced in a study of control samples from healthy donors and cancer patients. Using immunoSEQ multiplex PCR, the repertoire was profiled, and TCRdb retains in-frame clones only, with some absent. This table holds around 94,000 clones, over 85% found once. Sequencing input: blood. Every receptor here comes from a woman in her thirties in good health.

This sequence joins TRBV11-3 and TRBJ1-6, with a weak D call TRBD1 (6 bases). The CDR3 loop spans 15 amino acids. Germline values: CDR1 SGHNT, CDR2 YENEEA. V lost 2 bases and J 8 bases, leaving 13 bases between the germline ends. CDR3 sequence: CASSLLGGSHSPLHF. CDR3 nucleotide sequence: TGTGCCAGCAGCTTATTAGGGGGGAGTCATTCACCCCTCCACTTT.

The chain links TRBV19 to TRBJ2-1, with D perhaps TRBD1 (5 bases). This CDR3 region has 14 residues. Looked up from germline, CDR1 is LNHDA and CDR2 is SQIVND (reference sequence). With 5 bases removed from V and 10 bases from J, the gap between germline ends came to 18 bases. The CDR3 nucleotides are TGTGCCAGTAGTTACGTTGGAGCGAACAGGGAGCAGTTCTTC. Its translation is CASSYVGANREQFF. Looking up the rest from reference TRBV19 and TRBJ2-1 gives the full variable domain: DGGITQSPKYLFRKEGQNVTLSCEQNLNHDAMYWYRQDPGQGLRLIYYSQIVNDFQKGDIAEGYSVSREKKESFPLTVTSAQKNPTAFYLCASSYVGANREQFFGPGTRLTVL.

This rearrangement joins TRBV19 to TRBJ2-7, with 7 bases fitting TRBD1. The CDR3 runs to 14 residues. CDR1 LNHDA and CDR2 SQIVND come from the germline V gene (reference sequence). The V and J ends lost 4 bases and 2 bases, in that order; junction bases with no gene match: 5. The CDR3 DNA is TGTGCCAGTAGTACCGGACAGGCCCCCTACGAGCAGTACTTC. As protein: CASSTGQAPYEQYF.

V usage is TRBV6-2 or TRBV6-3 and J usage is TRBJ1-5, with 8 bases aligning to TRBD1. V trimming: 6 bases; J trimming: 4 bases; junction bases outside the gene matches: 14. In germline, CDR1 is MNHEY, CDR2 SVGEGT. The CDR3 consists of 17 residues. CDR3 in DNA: TGTGCCAGCAGCCCTCGGGCAGGGGGCAGGAGAAATCAGCCCCAGCATTTT. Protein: CASSPRAGGRRNQPQHF.

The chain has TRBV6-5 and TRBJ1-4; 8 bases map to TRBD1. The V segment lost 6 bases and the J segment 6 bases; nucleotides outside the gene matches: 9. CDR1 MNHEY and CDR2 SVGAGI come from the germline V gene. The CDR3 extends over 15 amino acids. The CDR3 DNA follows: TGTGCCAGCAGGGGATCAACAGGGGGTCATGAAAAACTGTTTTTT. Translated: CASRGSTGGHEKLFF.

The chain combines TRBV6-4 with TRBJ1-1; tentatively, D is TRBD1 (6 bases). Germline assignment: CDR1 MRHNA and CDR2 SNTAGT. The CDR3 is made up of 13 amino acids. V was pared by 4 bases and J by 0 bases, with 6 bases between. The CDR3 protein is CASSGDMNTEAFF. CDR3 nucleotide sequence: TGTGCCAGCAGTGGGGACATGAACACTGAAGCTTTCTTT.

In nucleotides, the CDR3 is TGTGCCAGCAGTTACGGGACAGGTTTTTCACCCCTCCACTTT. Its protein product is CASSYGTGFSPLHF. This rearrangement joins TRBV6-5 to TRBJ1-6; 8 bases are a match to TRBD1. Losses at the gene ends were 2 bases for V and 9 bases for J; bases not matched to a gene: 3. The length of the CDR3 is 14 residues. The germline V gene encodes CDR1 MNHEY and CDR2 SVGAGI.

CDR3 residues: CASSLGQGHYGYTF. The CDR3, as DNA: TGTGCCAGCAGCTTGGGGCAGGGCCACTATGGCTACACCTTC. The chain combines TRBV5-4 with TRBJ1-2; TRBD1 is a possible D gene (5 bases). The CDR3 has 14 amino acids. Germline loops: CDR1 SGHNT, CDR2 YYREEE (reference sequence). Deletions cut 0 bases from V and 3 bases from J, with 9 bases between.

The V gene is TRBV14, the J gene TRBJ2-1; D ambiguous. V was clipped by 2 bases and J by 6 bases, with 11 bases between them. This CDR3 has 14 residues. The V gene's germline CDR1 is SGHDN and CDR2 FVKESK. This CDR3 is CASSQLGQLNEQFF. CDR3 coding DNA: TGTGCCAGCAGCCAATTGGGTCAGCTCAATGAGCAGTTCTTC.

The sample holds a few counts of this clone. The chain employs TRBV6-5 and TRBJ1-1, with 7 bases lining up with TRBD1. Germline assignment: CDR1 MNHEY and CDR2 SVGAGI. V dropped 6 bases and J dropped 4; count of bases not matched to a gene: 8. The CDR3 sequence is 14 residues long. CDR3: CASRDSDRFTEAFF. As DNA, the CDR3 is TGTGCCAGCAGGGACTCGGACAGGTTCACTGAAGCTTTCTTT.

The CDR3 bases are TGTGCCAGCAGTGAAGGGGTCCACAGGGCCGAGTACTTC. Its protein is CASSEGVHRAEYF. The genes are TRBV2 and TRBJ2-7; perhaps TRBD1 as D (6 bases). Germline CDR1 and CDR2: SNHLY and FYNNEI. The V and J ends lost 1 base and 11 bases respectively, with 15 bases between them. The CDR3 is 13 amino acids.

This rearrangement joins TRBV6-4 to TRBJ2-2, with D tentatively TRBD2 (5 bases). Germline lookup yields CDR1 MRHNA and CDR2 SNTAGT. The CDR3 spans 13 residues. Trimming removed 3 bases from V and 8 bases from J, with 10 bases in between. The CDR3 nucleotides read TGTGCCAGCAGTGAATCCGGGGAAGGGGAGCTGTTTTTT. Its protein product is CASSESGEGELFF.

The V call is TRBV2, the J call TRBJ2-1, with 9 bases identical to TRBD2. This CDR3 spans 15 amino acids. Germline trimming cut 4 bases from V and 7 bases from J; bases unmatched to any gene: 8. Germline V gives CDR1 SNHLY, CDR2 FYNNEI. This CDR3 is CASSVFSGSVNEQFF. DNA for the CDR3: TGTGCCAGCAGTGTCTTTAGCGGGAGCGTGAATGAGCAGTTCTTC.

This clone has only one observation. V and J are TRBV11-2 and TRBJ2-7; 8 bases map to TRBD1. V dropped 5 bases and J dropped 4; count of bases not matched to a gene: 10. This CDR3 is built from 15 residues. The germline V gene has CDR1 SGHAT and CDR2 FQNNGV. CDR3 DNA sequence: TGTGCCAGCAGCCCAAGGAGGACAGGGAGTTACGAGCAGTACTTC. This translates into CASSPRRTGSYEQYF.